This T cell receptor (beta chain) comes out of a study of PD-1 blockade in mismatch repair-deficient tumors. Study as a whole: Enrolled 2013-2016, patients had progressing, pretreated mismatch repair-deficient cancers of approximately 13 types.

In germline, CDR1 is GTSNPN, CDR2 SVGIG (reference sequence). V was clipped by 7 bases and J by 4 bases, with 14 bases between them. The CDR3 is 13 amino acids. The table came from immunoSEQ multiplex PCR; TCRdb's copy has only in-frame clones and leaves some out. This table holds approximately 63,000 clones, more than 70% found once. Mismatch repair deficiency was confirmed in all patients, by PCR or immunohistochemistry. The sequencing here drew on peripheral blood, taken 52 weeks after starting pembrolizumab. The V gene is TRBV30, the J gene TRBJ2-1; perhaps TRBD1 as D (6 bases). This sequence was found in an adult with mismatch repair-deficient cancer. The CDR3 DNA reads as TGTGCCTACCCCGGGACAAGATACAATGAGCAGTTCTTC. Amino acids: CAYPGTRYNEQFF.